Sequencing of this T cell receptor (beta chain) was carried out in a study of regulatory T cells in long-lasting Graves disease. The time point was: persistent/refractory GD, antithyroid drugs over 5 years with positive TRAb. The TCR library used RNA extracted from PBMCs. Regarding the study as a whole: In persistent patients, shared public clonotypes (2,741) outnumbered those in new patients (almost 1,000). Favored gene segments in persistent disease were TRBV28, TRBJ1-2 and TRBJ2-5. Reduced TCR diversity was observed in persistent Graves' patients versus newly diagnosed patients.

A note on this clonotype: Antigen: not known.

With iRepertoire HTBI primers and Arm-PCR of CDR3 regions, TCR beta libraries were built. MiXCR was run by TCRdb on the multiplex PCR reads, yielding one entry per CDR3 protein. The table records 600,000 to 800,000 distinct CDR3 sequences, 25% to 35% of them present only once. The CDR3 is 14 amino acids. The germline V gene encodes CDR1 SGHTA and CDR2 FQGNSA. Trimming removed 6 bases from V and 5 bases from J, with 14 bases in between. This TCR derives from a female donor with Graves disease. Sequences were derived from peripheral blood mononuclear cells (PBMCs), sampled when the disease was refractory, from a patient treated with antithyroid drugs. The V and J genes are TRBV7-2 and TRBJ1-5; no firm D call. CDR3 protein: CASSSDGLDQPQHF. The CDR3 DNA reads as TGTGCCAGCAGTTCCGACGGGTTGGATCAGCCCCAGCATTTT.